The T cell receptor beta chain under discussion was sequenced for a study of blood T cell repertoires in COVID-19. TCRdb's copy holds only in-frame clones and misses some; the assay was immunoSEQ multiplex PCR. The sample records 50,000 or so clones, around 90% being singletons. The germline CDR1 and CDR2 sequences are LGHNA and YNFKEQ. This CDR3 region has 16 residues. V dropped 0 bases and J dropped 5 bases, with 16 bases sitting between them. This sequence originates from a man at least 80 years old with acute or convalescent COVID-19. The sample consisted of peripheral blood. The chain recombines TRBV4-2 with TRBJ2-5; maybe TRBD2 (6 bases). This CDR3 is CASSQEYRAGYETQYF. The CDR3 DNA reads as TGTGCCAGCAGCCAAGAGTACCGGGCGGGGTACGAGACCCAGTACTTC.